Listed here is a single T cell receptor beta chain. Its antigen is not known. These data originate in a study of CD8 T cells in ankylosing spondylitis. Study-level results: Matched synovial fluid from ankylosing spondylitis patients was reported to be enriched for disease-linked clones. Within ankylosing spondylitis blood, a TCR beta motif made up of eight or nine highly homologous variants appeared to be characteristic. Earlier studies detected some motif variants in reactive arthritis synovial fluid and blood.

This CDR3 is built from 15 residues. The V end lost 0 bases, the J end lost 3 bases, and 8 bases lay between the germline ends. CDR1 and CDR2 (germline): MNHEY, SVGAGI. TCRdb independently ran MiXCR on the 5' RACE reads; one entry per CDR3 protein. The sample has 100,000 to 150,000 distinct CDR3 sequences, approximately 17% seen once; the top ten hold roughly 30%. Sequencing was done on a sample of blood, either unsorted or a sorted T cell fraction (not recorded which). The clonotype originates from a male donor with ankylosing spondylitis. The chain carries TRBV6-5 and TRBJ2-2; weak D call: TRBD1 (6 bases). The CDR3 spells CASSYSGTHTGELFF. The CDR3 DNA reads as TGTGCCAGCAGTTACTCCGGGACACACACCGGGGAGCTGTTTTTT.